What follows describes a single T cell receptor beta chain. There is no known antigen for this receptor. No much larger clone is present one base from it, and per-base qualities are unavailable. The immunoSEQ Assay was used to sequence TCRbeta CDR3 regions. After extraction, genomic DNA underwent amplification by bias-controlled multiplex PCR, followed by high-throughput sequencing. In the authors' own workflow: To quantify the absolute abundance of every unique TCRbeta CDR3 region, sequences were collapsed and filtered. T cell fraction was estimated by normalizing TCRbeta template counts to usable DNA, which was measured by amplifying reference genes present in all nucleated cells. Repertoire TCRs were annotated as SARS-CoV-2-specific by exact matching of V gene, CDR3 amino acid sequence and J gene to a known reactive TCR set. MIRA supplied the reference SARS-CoV-2 TCR set, which was filtered for enrichment in COVID-19-positive ImmuneCODE repertoires so that public or cross-reactive TCRs were removed. Based on the MIRA antigens, annotated TCRs were further analysed at the level of specific ORF or position within ORF. Depth was the summed frequency of annotated unique rearrangements, while breadth was defined as annotated unique rearrangements over total unique productive rearrangements. TCR breadth was compared between groups using two-sided Wilcoxon rank-sum tests. Drawn from immuneACCESS, this table holds only the in-frame rearrangements with V and J called that TCRdb kept. Clones are partly lost; checked studies trace under half to an unresolved V gene and leave the rest unexplained. V, J and clone size are those of that table, while D and trimming were read from the DNA. For this sample the table gives roughly 680,000 clones, of which 70% to 90% were detected only once. The biggest ten clones account for around 1.4% of the sample.

In the paper's terms, the treatment or condition label means: roughly 19 received Ad26.COV2.S at low or high dose, single or two shots; about 5 received placebo; per-sample allocation not given. For vaccine and placebo recipients, the sequenced repertoires came from samples collected on day 63 after the first injection. Between 29 July and 7 August 2020, Cohort 1b enrolled about 27 adults aged 18-55 years at one site in Boston, USA. Ad26.COV2.S consisted of a replication-incompetent adenovirus type 26 vector by which a prefusion-stabilized SARS-CoV-2 spike protein from the original Wuhan strain was expressed. Relative to germline, V is 3 bases shorter and J is 2 bases shorter, with 10 bases between their ends. From cysteine to phenylalanine, the CDR3 is 14 amino acids long. Only the CDR3 DNA is retained, 42 bases long and in frame from the first base. The germline V gene (reference sequence) gives CDR1 as PRHDT and CDR2 as FYEKMQ.

This record belongs to a study of Ad26.COV2.S vaccination and SARS-CoV-2 variants (dated by TCRdb to about 2021). In terms of the full investigation: Donors in the vaccine arm were drawn from COV1001, a phase I-IIa trial of Ad26.COV2.S in healthy adults that was multicentre, randomized, double-blind and placebo-controlled. Dosing of Ad26.COV2.S was intramuscular, at either 5x10^10 or 1x10^11 viral particles, delivered as one shot or as two shots spaced 56 days apart. Sequencing of the TCRbeta repertoire served to evaluate the specificity and breadth of SARS-CoV-2-reactive T cell receptors following Ad26.COV2.S vaccination. The TCR-sequenced set comprised about 32 samples: about 19 Ad26.COV2.S vaccine recipients, 5 placebo recipients and 8 SARS-CoV-2 convalescent individuals. Trial participants were randomized into five groups of five, in which low-dose or high-dose Ad26.COV2.S was given once or twice, or placebo was given on both occasions. Throughout the experiments and outcome assessment, investigators stayed blinded to trial group allocation.

The research as a whole found: After vaccination, spike-specific CD8+ and CD4+ T cell responses were reported to show substantial breadth. According to the authors, total T cell responses may have been underestimated by the TCR breadth and depth analyses. Comparable non-spike TCR breadth was observed between vaccine and placebo recipients, consistent with only spike being contained in the vaccine. Comparing responses between vaccine doses or regimens was not something the study was powered to do. Higher spike-specific TCR breadth was observed in Ad26.COV2.S recipients than in placebo recipients (P = 0.0014).

The sequencing used peripheral blood, collected in a trial of Ad26.COV2.S vaccine versus placebo. The sequence derives from a person aged 18-65 years who received the Ad26.COV2.S COVID-19 vaccine or a placebo. The receptor chain draws on TRBV13 and TRBJ1-2; the D gene is unclear. The DNA sequence is TGTGCCAGCAGCTTTGGCCCGACGAACTATGGCTACACCTTC. This translates into CASSFGPTNYGYTF. Outside the CDR3, residues come from the reference TRBV13 and TRBJ1-2 proteins, so the full variable domain is: AAGVIQSPRHLIKEKRETATLKCYPIPRHDTVYWYQQGPGQDPQFLISFYEKMQSDKGSIPDRFSAQQFSDYHSELNMSSLELGDSALYFCASSFGPTNYGYTFGSGTRLTVV.